In this sample, the clone carrying this T cell receptor beta chain turned up once. These data are taken from a study of blood T cell repertoires in COVID-19. About the study: Sites in the United States, Italy and Spain provided acute and convalescent COVID-19 samples. T cells, B-cell-depleted T cells, or PBMCs provided the cDNA or gDNA that served as material.

Original processing methods: Quantification of nucleated cells was approximated via reference gene primer amplification. TCRdb's table, derived via immunoSEQ multiplex PCR, lists solely in-frame clones and lacks some. From that table come the V and J calls and clone size; the DNA was used to work out D and trimming. The sample carries roughly 100,000 clones, roughly 82% recorded once. This CDR3 spans 14 amino acids. Germline lookup yields CDR1 SGHRS and CDR2 YFSETQ. V lost 1 base, J lost 7 bases, and 12 bases lay in between. The rearrangement joins TRBV5-1 to TRBJ1-5, with D perhaps matching TRBD1 (6 bases). The sequence derives from a man aged 60-69 years with acute or convalescent COVID-19. The sequenced sample was peripheral blood. CDR3 coding DNA: TGCGCCAGCAGCTTGATACAGGGTGGCCAGCCCCAGCATTTT. As protein: CASSLIQGGQPQHF.